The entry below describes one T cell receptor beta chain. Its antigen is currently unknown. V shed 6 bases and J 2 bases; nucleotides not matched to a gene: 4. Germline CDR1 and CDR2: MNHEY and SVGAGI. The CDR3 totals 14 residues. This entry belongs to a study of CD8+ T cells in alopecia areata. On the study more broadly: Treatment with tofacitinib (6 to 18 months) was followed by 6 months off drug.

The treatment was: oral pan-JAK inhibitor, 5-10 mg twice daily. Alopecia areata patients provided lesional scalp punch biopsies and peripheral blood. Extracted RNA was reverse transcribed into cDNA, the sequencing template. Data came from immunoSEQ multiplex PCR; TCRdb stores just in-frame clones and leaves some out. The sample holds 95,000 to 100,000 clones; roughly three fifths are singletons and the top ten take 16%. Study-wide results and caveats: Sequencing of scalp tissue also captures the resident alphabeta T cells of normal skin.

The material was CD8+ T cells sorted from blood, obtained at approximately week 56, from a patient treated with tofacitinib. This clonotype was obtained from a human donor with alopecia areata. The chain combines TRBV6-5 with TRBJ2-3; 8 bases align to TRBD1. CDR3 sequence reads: CASRSDRVTDTQYF. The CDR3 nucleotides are TGTGCCAGCAGGTCGGACAGGGTCACAGATACGCAGTATTTT.